These 8 T cell receptor beta chains originate from one sample sequenced in a study of T cell clonality in common variable immunodeficiency. Clones were read by immunoSEQ multiplex PCR, and TCRdb kept only the in-frame ones, dropping some. The sample presents 40,000 to 50,000 clones, none singletons. Sequencing was done on a sample of peripheral blood mononuclear cells. The origin of the receptors is a person between 18 and 75 years old in good health.

This clone was picked up a small number of times. Read data end 3 residues before the CDR3 end; the end is taken from the germline J gene. V usage is TRBV5-1 and J usage is TRBJ2-2; 11 nucleotides agree with TRBD2. Germline V CDR1 and CDR2: SGHRS, YFSETQ. V shed 4 bases, J shed 2 bases, and the junction held 7 bases outside the gene matches. This CDR3 is 17 amino acids long. The CDR3 region is CASSRSGLAGNTGELFF. The CDR3 bases that were read are TGCGCCAGCAGCCGATCCGGACTAGCGGGCAACACCGGGGAG.

This clone was observed many times. The read falls 3 residues short of the CDR3 end, and the missing part is taken from the germline J gene. V is TRBV10-3 and J is TRBJ2-5, with a possible D match to TRBD1 (6 bases). V lost 5 bases to trimming and J lost 1 base, with 14 bases between them. The CDR3 covers 15 residues. CDR1 ENHRY and CDR2 SYGVKD come from the germline V gene. The sequenced part of the CDR3 DNA is TGTGCCATCAGTAGTACAACAGGGTCCCAAGAGACC. As protein: CAISSTTGSQET. The whole CDR3 reads CAISSTTGSQETQYF.

In this sample, this clone turned up many times. One end of the junction is discordant with germline, which a read error may explain. The read stops 3 residues short of the end of the CDR3; the missing end is completed from the germline J gene. The J gene is TRBJ1-6, the V gene TRBV4-2, with 8 bases fitting TRBD1. Germline CDR1 is LGHNA and CDR2 is YNFKEQ. The CDR3 is 18 amino acids. The CDR3 DNA, read in part, is TGCGCCAGCAGCCAAGATATGGGACAGGTCCCGGAGCGTTCACCC. This sequence encodes CASSQDMGQVPERSP. The entire CDR3 is CASSQDMGQVPERSPLHF.

This clone was counted a few times. Coverage ceases 3 residues before the CDR3 finishes, and the germline J gene fills in the end. The V and J genes are TRBV11-3 and TRBJ2-1; D may be TRBD1 (6 bases). The germline V gene has CDR1 SGHNT and CDR2 YENEEA. The CDR3 is 14 amino acids. Trimming removed 5 bases from V and 4 bases from J, with 12 bases in between. CDR3 loop: CASSRGTLYNEQFF. The CDR3 DNA, read in part, is TGTGCCAGCAGCAGGGGGACACTTTACAATGAG.

This clone was seen repeatedly, ten times or more. The CDR3 spells CASSPTHLDRNNEKLFF. Incomplete CDR3 DNA: TGTGCCAGTAGTCCAACCCACCTTGACAGGAATAATGAAAAA. The chain has TRBV19 and TRBJ1-4; maybe TRBD1 (6 bases). The CDR3 end is not reached by the read, which stops 3 residues before it; the germline J gene fills it in. The germline V gene has CDR1 LNHDA and CDR2 SQIVND (reference sequence). Deletions cut 5 bases from V and 4 bases from J, with 20 bases between. The CDR3 totals 17 residues.

This clone has ten or more counts. Read data end 3 residues before the CDR3 end; the end is taken from the germline J gene. The gene calls are TRBV5-4 and TRBJ1-1; D may be TRBD1 (5 bases). Trimming stripped 4 bases from V and 2 bases from J, with 9 bases between. Looked up from germline, CDR1 is SGHNT and CDR2 is YYREEE (reference sequence). CDR3 length equals 13 residues. The covered CDR3 bases are TGTGCCAGCAGCGACAGCCGTAACACTGAA. It translates to CASSDSRNTE. The complete CDR3 protein is CASSDSRNTEAFF.

This clone was seen many times. The read gets to within 3 residues of the CDR3 end, and the germline J gene fills in the rest. The chain recombines TRBV5-6 with TRBJ2-7, with 7 bases that match TRBD2. The CDR3 is made up of 13 amino acids. Germline assignment: CDR1 SGHDT and CDR2 YYEEEE. J lost 3 bases, V lost 1 base, and 1 base had no gene match. The sequenced CDR3 bases are TGTGCCAGCAGCTTGACGGGGGGCTACGAG. This sequence encodes CASSLTGGYE. The whole CDR3 protein is CASSLTGGYEQYF.

Many counts were recorded for this clone. The CDR3 goes on 3 residues after the read ends, and that part is filled in from the germline J gene. The rearrangement joins TRBV5-1 to TRBJ2-1; 12 bases line up with TRBD2. Germline-derived CDR1 and CDR2 are SGHRS and YFSETQ. The CDR3 runs 15 residues. Trimming at V came to 2 bases and at J to 9 bases, leaving 6 bases not matched to a gene. CDR3 protein: CASSLLAGGTPEQFF. The sequenced part of the CDR3 DNA is TGCGCCAGCAGCTTACTAGCGGGGGGAACGCCTGAG.